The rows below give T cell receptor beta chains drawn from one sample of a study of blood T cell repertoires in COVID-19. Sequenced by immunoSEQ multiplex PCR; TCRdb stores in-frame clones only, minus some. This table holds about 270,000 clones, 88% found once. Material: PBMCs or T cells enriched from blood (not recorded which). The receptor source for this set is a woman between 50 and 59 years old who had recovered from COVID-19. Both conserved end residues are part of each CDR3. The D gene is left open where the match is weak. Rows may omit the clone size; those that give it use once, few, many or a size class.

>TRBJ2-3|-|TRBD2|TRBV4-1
CASSQVRAGLVSDTQYF
TGCGCCAGCAGCCAAGTCCGCGCGGGACTAGTCTCCGATACGCAGTATTTT
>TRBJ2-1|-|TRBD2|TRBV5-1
CASVQLAGVYNEQFF
TGCGCCAGCGTACAACTAGCGGGAGTATACAATGAGCAGTTCTTC
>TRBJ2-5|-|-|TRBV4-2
CASSQDSRTIGTQYF
TGTGCCAGCAGCCAAGATTCTAGGACTATCGGGACCCAGTACTTC
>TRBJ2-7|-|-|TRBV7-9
CASSLDERLQLRYF
TGTGCCAGCAGCTTAGATGAGAGGCTACAACTCAGGTACTTC
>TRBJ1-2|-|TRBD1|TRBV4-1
CASSQAGGNYGYTF
TGCGCCAGCAGCCAAGCAGGGGGGAACTATGGCTACACCTTC
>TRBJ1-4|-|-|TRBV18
CASSPSAGEKLFF
TGTGCCAGCTCTCCTTCGGCGGGGGAAAAACTGTTTTTT
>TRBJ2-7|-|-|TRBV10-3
CASSSGQSLREQYF
TGTGCCTCAAGCTCCGGACAGTCGCTTCGGGAGCAGTACTTC
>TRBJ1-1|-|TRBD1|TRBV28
CASSPPGGTGGLNTEAFF
TGTGCCAGCAGTCCGCCCGGGGGGACAGGGGGCCTGAACACTGAAGCTTTCTTT
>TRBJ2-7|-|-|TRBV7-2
CASSFTQGPAYEQYF
TGTGCCAGCAGTTTTACACAGGGACCAGCCTACGAGCAGTACTTC
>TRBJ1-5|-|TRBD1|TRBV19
CASGSDRVNQPQHF
TGTGCCAGTGGGTCAGACAGGGTCAATCAGCCCCAGCATTTT
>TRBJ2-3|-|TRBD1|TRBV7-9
CASSRQGAQADTQYF
TGTGCCAGCAGCCGACAGGGGGCGCAGGCAGATACGCAGTATTTT
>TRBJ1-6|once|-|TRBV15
CATSNTGNSPLHF
TGTGCCACCAGCAATACAGGAAATTCACCCCTCCACTTT
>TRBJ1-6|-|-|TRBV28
CASSLALRGNSPLHF
TGTGCCAGCAGTTTGGCTTTACGGGGGAATTCACCCCTCCACTTT
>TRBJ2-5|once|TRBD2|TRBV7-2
CASSYTGTTVQTQYF
TGTGCCAGCAGCTACACCGGGACTACAGTGCAGACCCAGTACTTC
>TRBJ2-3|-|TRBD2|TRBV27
CASSFGGSAGRDTQYF
TGTGCCAGCAGCTTTGGCGGGTCAGCGGGGCGGGATACGCAGTATTTT
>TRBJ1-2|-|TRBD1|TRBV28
CASTLRGQGYTF
TGTGCCAGCACTCTCAGGGGGCAGGGCTACACCTTC
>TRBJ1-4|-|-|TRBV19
CASSIGGGVAEKLFF
TGTGCCAGTAGTATAGGCGGAGGGGTGGCAGAAAAACTGTTTTTT
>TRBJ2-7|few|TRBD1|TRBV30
CAWGRDSLYEQYF
TGTGCCTGGGGCCGGGACAGCCTATACGAGCAGTACTTC
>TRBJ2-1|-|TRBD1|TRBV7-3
CASSSRGTVTNEQFF
TGTGCCAGCAGCTCGCGTGGGACAGTCACCAATGAGCAGTTCTTC
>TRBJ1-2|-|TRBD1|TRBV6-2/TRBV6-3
CASSGPGQGDYGYTF
TGTGCCAGCAGTGGGCCGGGACAGGGGGACTATGGCTACACCTTC
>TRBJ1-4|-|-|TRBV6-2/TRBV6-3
CASSYGQSTNEKLFF
TGTGCCAGCAGTTATGGACAGTCAACTAATGAAAAACTGTTTTTT
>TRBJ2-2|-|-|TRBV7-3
CASSVSGTLNTGELFF
TGTGCCAGCAGCGTTTCCGGGACTTTAAACACCGGGGAGCTGTTTTTT